The clone carrying this T cell receptor beta chain showed up just a few times. Antigen unknown. The data were obtained in a study of naive and memory T cell subsets. The trim removed 5 bases at V and 1 base at J, leaving 5 bases unmatched. This CDR3 has 15 residues. Cells stained for CD3, CD4, CD8, CD45RA, CD27 and viability were sorted into four CD45RA/CD27 subsets. Study-wide results and caveats: Clonotypes are single alpha or beta chains, not paired receptors. Especially in CD8 cells, naive repertoires contained a few larger clonotypes, possibly CD45RA-re-expressing memory cells.

The beta constant-region primer was an equimolar mix of two oligonucleotides covering TRBC1 and TRBC2. Four rounds of PCR amplified the ligated cDNA using nested alpha and beta constant-region primers plus SP2. TCRdb used MiXCR to reprocess the UMI-ligation and nested PCR reads, holding one entry per CDR3 protein. The sample contains approximately 100,000 distinct CDR3 sequences, approximately 15% of which appear only once. V usage is TRBV12-3 or TRBV12-4 and J usage is TRBJ2-3, with 8 nucleotides matching TRBD2. The source material was naive CD8+ T cells from blood. This clonotype was sampled from a human donor in good health. This chain's CDR3 is CASSRPTSGTDTQYF. DNA for the CDR3: TGTGCCAGCAGTCGCCCGACTAGCGGCACAGATACGCAGTATTTT.